The rows below give T cell receptor beta chains drawn from one sample of a study of blood T cells in healthy people across ages. TCRdb re-derived calls from the 5' RACE reads in MiXCR, one entry per CDR3 protein. The top ten clones hold 13% of a sample with approximately 900,000 distinct CDR3 sequences, 40% to 60% of them seen once. The specimen sequenced was blood. The receptor set was obtained from a man aged 25 to 40 in good health. Each CDR3 is given with its conserved first and last residue. Fields, in order: CDR3 protein, V gene, CDR3 length, J gene, clone size. Only part of the rows carry a size: once, few, many, or a class if the clone is expanded.

CDR3 protein: CASSGTDSYSPLHF
V gene: TRBV9
CDR3 length: 14
J gene: TRBJ1-6
clone size: once

CDR3 protein: CAISEDTGVQETQYF
V gene: TRBV10-3
CDR3 length: 15
J gene: TRBJ2-5
clone size: NA

CDR3 protein: CASSQDRGGGRFYNEQFF
V gene: TRBV3-1
CDR3 length: 18
J gene: TRBJ2-1
clone size: NA

CDR3 protein: CASKGMAGNGYTF
V gene: TRBV2
CDR3 length: 13
J gene: TRBJ1-2
clone size: NA

CDR3 protein: CASSESQTTQEKLFF
V gene: TRBV6-1
CDR3 length: 15
J gene: TRBJ1-4
clone size: few

CDR3 protein: CASSLDSFAGPGTQYF
V gene: TRBV5-1
CDR3 length: 16
J gene: TRBJ2-5
clone size: NA

CDR3 protein: CTSSDPRQGATDTQYF
V gene: TRBV2
CDR3 length: 16
J gene: TRBJ2-3
clone size: NA

CDR3 protein: CASSPWLDTEAFF
V gene: TRBV3-1
CDR3 length: 13
J gene: TRBJ1-1
clone size: NA

CDR3 protein: CASSGAGAGSHEQYF
V gene: TRBV9
CDR3 length: 15
J gene: NA
clone size: NA

CDR3 protein: CSVEKGTEAFF
V gene: TRBV29-1
CDR3 length: 11
J gene: TRBJ1-1
clone size: NA

CDR3 protein: CASSLAWQGKETGELFF
V gene: TRBV7-6
CDR3 length: 17
J gene: TRBJ2-2
clone size: NA

CDR3 protein: CASSERRADPTNEKLFF
V gene: TRBV6-1
CDR3 length: 17
J gene: TRBJ1-4
clone size: NA

CDR3 protein: CASSLGGPDTQYF
V gene: TRBV7-3
CDR3 length: 13
J gene: TRBJ2-3
clone size: few

CDR3 protein: CASKSPEQYF
V gene: TRBV6-2/TRBV6-3
CDR3 length: 10
J gene: NA
clone size: NA

CDR3 protein: CASSEGTGPTDTQYF
V gene: TRBV28
CDR3 length: 15
J gene: TRBJ2-3
clone size: few

CDR3 protein: CASSGSVSYNEQFF
V gene: TRBV30
CDR3 length: 14
J gene: TRBJ2-1
clone size: NA

CDR3 protein: CASSVNPMGQGSGQYF
V gene: TRBV9
CDR3 length: 16
J gene: TRBJ2-7
clone size: few

CDR3 protein: CASSQSGTGVTGELFF
V gene: TRBV4-1
CDR3 length: 16
J gene: TRBJ2-2
clone size: few

CDR3 protein: CASSQRRSNEKLFF
V gene: TRBV4-2
CDR3 length: 14
J gene: TRBJ1-4
clone size: NA

CDR3 protein: CASSLVGETGETQYF
V gene: TRBV5-1
CDR3 length: 15
J gene: TRBJ2-5
clone size: few

CDR3 protein: CASSQDRAGGSTEAFF
V gene: TRBV4-3
CDR3 length: 16
J gene: TRBJ1-1
clone size: NA

CDR3 protein: CASSYPHRQPQHF
V gene: TRBV6-2/TRBV6-3
CDR3 length: 13
J gene: TRBJ1-5
clone size: NA

CDR3 protein: CAVKAAETQYF
V gene: TRBV5-1
CDR3 length: 11
J gene: TRBJ2-5
clone size: few

CDR3 protein: CASSPNPGQGFYEQYF
V gene: TRBV9
CDR3 length: 16
J gene: TRBJ2-7
clone size: few

CDR3 protein: CAWRGTGTYQPQHF
V gene: TRBV30
CDR3 length: 14
J gene: TRBJ1-5
clone size: NA

CDR3 protein: CASSLGRGGASETQYF
V gene: TRBV7-2
CDR3 length: 16
J gene: TRBJ2-5
clone size: few

CDR3 protein: CASSHLPKAGGPSNTGELFF
V gene: TRBV4-2
CDR3 length: 20
J gene: TRBJ2-2
clone size: NA

CDR3 protein: CASSSTTGTGNVNEQFF
V gene: TRBV27
CDR3 length: 17
J gene: TRBJ2-1
clone size: few

CDR3 protein: CASSPRDREPYGYTF
V gene: TRBV18
CDR3 length: 15
J gene: TRBJ1-2
clone size: few

CDR3 protein: CASSNQGQETQYF
V gene: TRBV12-3/TRBV12-4
CDR3 length: 13
J gene: TRBJ2-5
clone size: many

CDR3 protein: CASSPRQGGLAGLSYNEQFF
V gene: TRBV27
CDR3 length: 20
J gene: TRBJ2-1
clone size: NA

CDR3 protein: CSARDRDEQFF
V gene: TRBV20-1
CDR3 length: 11
J gene: TRBJ2-1
clone size: NA

CDR3 protein: CASRASGGSTDTQYF
V gene: TRBV28
CDR3 length: 15
J gene: TRBJ2-3
clone size: few

CDR3 protein: CASSSRGGGSNQPQHF
V gene: TRBV3-1
CDR3 length: 16
J gene: TRBJ1-5
clone size: NA

CDR3 protein: CSARSPLAAGEQYF
V gene: TRBV20-1
CDR3 length: 14
J gene: NA
clone size: NA

CDR3 protein: CSARGSVAGKNEQYF
V gene: TRBV20-1
CDR3 length: 15
J gene: TRBJ2-5
clone size: NA

CDR3 protein: CASGRMDTQYF
V gene: TRBV5-1
CDR3 length: 11
J gene: TRBJ2-3
clone size: NA

CDR3 protein: CASSLRQGDNEQFF
V gene: TRBV5-1
CDR3 length: 14
J gene: TRBJ2-1
clone size: NA

CDR3 protein: CASSLGDSGRVEPQHF
V gene: TRBV27
CDR3 length: 16
J gene: TRBJ1-5
clone size: NA

CDR3 protein: CASRTSQETQYF
V gene: TRBV28
CDR3 length: 12
J gene: TRBJ2-5
clone size: NA

CDR3 protein: CASSAAVPSHEQFF
V gene: TRBV9
CDR3 length: 14
J gene: TRBJ2-1
clone size: few

CDR3 protein: CASSYQPMGGYGYTF
V gene: TRBV6-5
CDR3 length: 15
J gene: TRBJ1-2
clone size: few

CDR3 protein: CASSYSGTGGADTQYF
V gene: TRBV6-5
CDR3 length: 16
J gene: TRBJ2-3
clone size: few

CDR3 protein: CASSRGTGLNEKLFF
V gene: TRBV3-1
CDR3 length: 15
J gene: TRBJ1-4
clone size: NA

CDR3 protein: CSAEGAGEVNYGYTF
V gene: TRBV29-1
CDR3 length: 15
J gene: TRBJ1-2
clone size: NA

CDR3 protein: CASSLTGGWYEQYF
V gene: TRBV7-2
CDR3 length: 14
J gene: NA
clone size: NA

CDR3 protein: CSARSQGRGNQPQHF
V gene: TRBV20-1
CDR3 length: 15
J gene: TRBJ1-5
clone size: NA

CDR3 protein: CSVRQGWDTGELFF
V gene: TRBV29-1
CDR3 length: 14
J gene: TRBJ2-2
clone size: NA

CDR3 protein: CASSEGKLFF
V gene: TRBV2
CDR3 length: 10
J gene: TRBJ1-4
clone size: NA

CDR3 protein: CASSQVSRGSYEQYF
V gene: TRBV3-1
CDR3 length: 15
J gene: TRBJ2-7
clone size: many

CDR3 protein: CASSQDTGAYEQYF
V gene: TRBV4-3
CDR3 length: 14
J gene: TRBJ2-7
clone size: few